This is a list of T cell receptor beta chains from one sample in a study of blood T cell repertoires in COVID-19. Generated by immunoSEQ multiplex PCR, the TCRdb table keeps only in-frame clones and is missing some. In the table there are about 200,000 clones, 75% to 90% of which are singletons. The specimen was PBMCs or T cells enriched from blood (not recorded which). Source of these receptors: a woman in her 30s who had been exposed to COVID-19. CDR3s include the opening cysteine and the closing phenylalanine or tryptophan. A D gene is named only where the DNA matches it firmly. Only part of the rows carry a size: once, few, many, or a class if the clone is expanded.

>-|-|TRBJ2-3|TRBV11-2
TGTGCCAGCAGCTTAGACGGGGTGAGCACAGATACGCAGTATTTT
CASSLDGVSTDTQYF
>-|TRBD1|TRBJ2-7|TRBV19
TGTGCCAGTGGGGGACAGGGAGGATGGCACGAGCAGTACTTC
CASGGQGGWHEQYF
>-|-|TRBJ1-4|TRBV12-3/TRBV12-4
TGTGCCAGCAGGTACAGGGTTTACGAAAAACTGTTTTTT
CASRYRVYEKLFF
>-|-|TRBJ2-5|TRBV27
TGTGCCAGCAGTTTAGAGGGGGGGCGGGAGACCCAGTACTTC
CASSLEGGRETQYF
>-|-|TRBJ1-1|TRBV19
TGTGCCAGTAGTAACCAAGGGGGCACTGAAGCTTTCTTT
CASSNQGGTEAFF
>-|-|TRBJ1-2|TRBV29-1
TGCAGTGGCGGGCAATGGGATGGCTACACCTTC
CSGGQWDGYTF
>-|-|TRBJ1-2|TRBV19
TGTGCCAGTAGTATGGGGCAGGCCTATGGCTACACCTTC
CASSMGQAYGYTF
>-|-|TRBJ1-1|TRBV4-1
TGCGCCAGCAGCCAAGAGGGTTTGACACGAATGAACACTGAAGCTTTCTTT
CASSQEGLTRMNTEAFF
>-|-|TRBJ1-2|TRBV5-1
TGCGCCAGCAGCTTGGCGACCGACAGTACCCTCTATGGCTACACCTTC
CASSLATDSTLYGYTF
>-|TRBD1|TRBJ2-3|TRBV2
TGTGCCAGCGGGGGACAGGGGGCTTGGGGCACAGATACGCAGTATTTT
CASGGQGAWGTDTQYF
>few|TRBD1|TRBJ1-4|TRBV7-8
TGTGCCAGCAGCGGAAGGACAGGGGGACAGGAAAAACTGTTTTTT
CASSGRTGGQEKLFF
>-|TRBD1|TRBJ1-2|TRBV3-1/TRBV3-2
TGTGCCAGCAGCCAAGAAGGGACAGGGTGGGACTATGGCTACACCTTC
CASSQEGTGWDYGYTF
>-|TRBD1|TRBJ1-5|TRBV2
TGTGCCACCCGGACAGGGGAAAGGGGAAATCAGCCCCAGCATTTT
CATRTGERGNQPQHF
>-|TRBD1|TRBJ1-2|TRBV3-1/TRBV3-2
TGTGCCAGCAGCCCCCGACAGGGATCTTATGGCTACACCTTC
CASSPRQGSYGYTF
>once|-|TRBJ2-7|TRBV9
TGTGCCAGCAGCAACGAACCTAGTTCCCACGAGCAGTACTTC
CASSNEPSSHEQYF
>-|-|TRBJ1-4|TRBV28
TGTGCCAGCAGTCCCCGACGTGCGGGGGGAGTGAAAAAACTGTTTTTT
CASSPRRAGGVKKLFF
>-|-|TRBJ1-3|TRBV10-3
TGTGCCATCAGGACTTTTCGGGCGGGGATTGGAAACACCATATATTTT
CAIRTFRAGIGNTIYF
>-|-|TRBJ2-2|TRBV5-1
TGCGCCAGCAGGTCCGGGACAACGAACACCGGGGAGCTGTTTTTT
CASRSGTTNTGELFF
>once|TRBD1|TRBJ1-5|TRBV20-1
TGCAGTGCTAGTGTGGGACAGGGCAATCAGCCCCAGCATTTT
CSASVGQGNQPQHF
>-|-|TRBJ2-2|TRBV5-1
TGCGCCAGCAGCTTCTTCTTACAGGGCACCGGGGAGCTGTTTTTT
CASSFFLQGTGELFF
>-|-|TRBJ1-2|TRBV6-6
TGTGCCAGCAGTAGCTCCGAGTATGGCTACACCTTC
CASSSSEYGYTF
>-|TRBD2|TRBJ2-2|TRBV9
TGTGCCAGCAGCGTAGTAGCGGGGGGGCGAGCCGGGGAGCTGTTTTTT
CASSVVAGGRAGELFF
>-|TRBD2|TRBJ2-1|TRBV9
TGTGCCAGCAGCCCTCCGGACCGGGGGGCCTACAATGAGCAGTTCTTC
CASSPPDRGAYNEQFF
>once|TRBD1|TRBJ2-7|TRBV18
TGTGCCAGCTCACCAAGTTTAGGACAGGGGCGGCACGAGCAGTACTTC
CASSPSLGQGRHEQYF
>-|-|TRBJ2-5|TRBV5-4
TGTGCCAGCAGCCCCACCATTGCAGAAGAGACCCAGTACTTC
CASSPTIAEETQYF
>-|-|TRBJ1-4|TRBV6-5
TGTGCCAGCAGCCACCGGGCGGGGACGGGTGAAAAACTGTTTTTT
CASSHRAGTGEKLFF
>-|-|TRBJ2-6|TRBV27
TGTGCCAGCAGCCCCATCGGGGAGAGGGCCAACGTCCTGACTTTC
CASSPIGERANVLTF
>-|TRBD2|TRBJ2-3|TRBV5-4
TGTGCCAGCAGCTTACCGGGACTAGCGGGAGTAAGCACAGATACGCAGTATTTT
CASSLPGLAGVSTDTQYF
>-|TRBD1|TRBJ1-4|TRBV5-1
TGCGCCAGCAGTCTGAACGCAGGGGGCGTCGGCGAAAAACTGTTTTTT
CASSLNAGGVGEKLFF
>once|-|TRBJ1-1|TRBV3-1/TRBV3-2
TGTGCCAGCAGCCAAGATCAGGGATTAACCGCTGAAGCTTTCTTT
CASSQDQGLTAEAFF
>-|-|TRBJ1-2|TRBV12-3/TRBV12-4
TGTGCCAGCAGAAACAGGATCTATGGCTACACCTTC
CASRNRIYGYTF
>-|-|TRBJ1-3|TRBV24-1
TGTGCCACCAGTGACCCAGGGGTCTCTGGAAACACCATATATTTT
CATSDPGVSGNTIYF
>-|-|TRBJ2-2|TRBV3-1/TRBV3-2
TGTGCCAGCAGCCAAGACACGAACACCGGGGAGCTGTTTTTT
CASSQDTNTGELFF
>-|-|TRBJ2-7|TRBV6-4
TGTGCCAGCAGCCTCCGGGATCCCTCCTACGAGCAGTACTTC
CASSLRDPSYEQYF
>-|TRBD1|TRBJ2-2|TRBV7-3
TGTGCCAGCAGCCCACGACAGGGGGCGGGCACCGGGGAGCTGTTTTTT
CASSPRQGAGTGELFF